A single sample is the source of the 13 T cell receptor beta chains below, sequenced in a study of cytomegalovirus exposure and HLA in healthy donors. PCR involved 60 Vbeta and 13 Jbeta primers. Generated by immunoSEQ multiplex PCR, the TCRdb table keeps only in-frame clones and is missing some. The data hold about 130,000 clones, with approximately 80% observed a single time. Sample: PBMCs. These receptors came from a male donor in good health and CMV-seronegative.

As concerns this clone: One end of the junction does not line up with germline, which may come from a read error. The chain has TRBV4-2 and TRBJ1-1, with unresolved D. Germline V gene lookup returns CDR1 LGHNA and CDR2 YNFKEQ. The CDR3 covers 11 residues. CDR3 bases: TGTGCCAGCAGCCAAGGCGTTACTCTCAACTTT. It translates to CASSQGVTLNF.

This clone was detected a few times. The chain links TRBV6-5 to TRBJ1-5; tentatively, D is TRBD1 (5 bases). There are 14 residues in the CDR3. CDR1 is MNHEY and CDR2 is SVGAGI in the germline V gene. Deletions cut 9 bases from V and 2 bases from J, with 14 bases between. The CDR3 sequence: CASAGGEGNQPQHF. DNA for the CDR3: TGTGCCAGTGCGGGAGGGGAGGGCAATCAGCCCCAGCATTTT.

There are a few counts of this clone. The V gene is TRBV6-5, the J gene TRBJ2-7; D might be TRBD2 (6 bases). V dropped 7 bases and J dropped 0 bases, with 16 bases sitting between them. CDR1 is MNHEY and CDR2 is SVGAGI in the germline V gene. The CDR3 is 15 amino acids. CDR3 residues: CASNRYSGSSYEQYF. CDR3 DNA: TGTGCCAGCAATCGTTATAGCGGTAGCTCCTACGAGCAGTACTTC.

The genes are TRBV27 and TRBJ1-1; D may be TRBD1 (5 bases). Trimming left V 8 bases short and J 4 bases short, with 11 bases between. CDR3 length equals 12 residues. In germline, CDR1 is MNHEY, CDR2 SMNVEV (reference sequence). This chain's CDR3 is CASGKGFTEAFF. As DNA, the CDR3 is TGTGCCAGCGGTAAGGGGTTCACTGAAGCTTTCTTT.

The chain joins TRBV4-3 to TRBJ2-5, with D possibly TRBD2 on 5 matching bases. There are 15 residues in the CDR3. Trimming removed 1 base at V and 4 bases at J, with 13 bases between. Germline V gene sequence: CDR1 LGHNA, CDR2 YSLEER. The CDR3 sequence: CASSQAGPRGETQYF. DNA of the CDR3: TGCGCCAGCAGCCAAGCCGGGCCCCGGGGAGAGACCCAGTACTTC.

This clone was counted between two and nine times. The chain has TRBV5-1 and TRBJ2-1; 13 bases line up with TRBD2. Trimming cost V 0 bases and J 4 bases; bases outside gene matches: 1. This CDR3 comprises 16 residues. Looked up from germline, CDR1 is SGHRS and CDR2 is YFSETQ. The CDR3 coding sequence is TGCGCCAGCAGCTTGGTACTAGCGGGAGGGTACAATGAGCAGTTCTTC. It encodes CASSLVLAGGYNEQFF.

For the CDR3, the DNA is TGTGCCAGCAGCCAGGGGAATGGGGGCTACACCTTC. It specifies CASSQGNGGYTF. The rearrangement joins TRBV27 to TRBJ1-2, with D tentatively TRBD1 (6 bases). This CDR3 contains 12 residues. Germline V gene sequence: CDR1 MNHEY, CDR2 SMNVEV (reference sequence). Trimming took 6 bases from V and 8 from J, leaving 13 bases between them.

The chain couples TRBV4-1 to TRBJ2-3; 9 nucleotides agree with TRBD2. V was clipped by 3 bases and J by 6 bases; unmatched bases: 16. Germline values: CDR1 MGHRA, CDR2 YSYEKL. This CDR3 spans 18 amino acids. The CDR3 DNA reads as TGCGCCAGCAGCCAGACTTCCGGGACTAGCACTGCCGGTGATACGCAGTATTTT. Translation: CASSQTSGTSTAGDTQYF.

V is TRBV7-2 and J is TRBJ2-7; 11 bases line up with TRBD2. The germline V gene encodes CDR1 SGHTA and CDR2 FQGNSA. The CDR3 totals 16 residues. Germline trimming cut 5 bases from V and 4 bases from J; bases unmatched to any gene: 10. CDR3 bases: TGTGCCAGCAGCCCCCAGGGGGCTAGCGGGGGGTACGAGCAGTACTTC. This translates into CASSPQGASGGYEQYF.

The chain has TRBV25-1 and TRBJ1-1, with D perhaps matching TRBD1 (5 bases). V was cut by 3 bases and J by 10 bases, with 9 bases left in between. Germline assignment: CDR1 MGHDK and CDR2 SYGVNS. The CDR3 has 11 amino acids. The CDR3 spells CASSDGGGAFF. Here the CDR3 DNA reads TGTGCCAGCAGTGATGGCGGGGGAGCTTTCTTT.

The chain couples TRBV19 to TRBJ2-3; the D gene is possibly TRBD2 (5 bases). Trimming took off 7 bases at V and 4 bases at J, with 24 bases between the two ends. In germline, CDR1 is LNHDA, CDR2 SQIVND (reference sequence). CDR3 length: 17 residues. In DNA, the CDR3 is TGTGCCAGTACCTCTCGGGGTGGGAGACCCAGCGCAGATACGCAGTATTTT. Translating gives CASTSRGGRPSADTQYF.

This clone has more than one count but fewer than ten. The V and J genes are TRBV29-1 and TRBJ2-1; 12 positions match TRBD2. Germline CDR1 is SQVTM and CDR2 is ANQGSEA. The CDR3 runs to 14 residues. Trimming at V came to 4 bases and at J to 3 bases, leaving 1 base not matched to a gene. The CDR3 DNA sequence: TGCAGCGTTGGGACTAGCGGGGTCTACAATGAGCAGTTCTTC. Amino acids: CSVGTSGVYNEQFF.

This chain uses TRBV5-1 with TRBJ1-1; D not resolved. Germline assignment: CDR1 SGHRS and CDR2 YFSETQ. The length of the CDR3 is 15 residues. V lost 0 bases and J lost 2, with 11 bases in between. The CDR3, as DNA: TGCGCCAGCAGCTTGGAGCTAGGAGAAAACACTGAAGCTTTCTTT. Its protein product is CASSLELGENTEAFF.